The present T cell receptor beta chain was sequenced within a study of identifying expanded T cells in peripheral blood. Study-wide findings and caveats: Roughly two-week clone count variance significantly increased as total template count grew.

Worth noting for this clone: Its target is not known.

TCRdb's table, derived via immunoSEQ multiplex PCR, lists solely in-frame clones and lacks some. The sample yields 90,000 or so clones, more than 75% seen once. The receptor's source is a person between 18 and 75 years old in good health. Material for sequencing was blood.

CDR3 sequence reads: CASSSLQGYQETQYF. CDR3 nucleotides: TGTGCCAGCAGCTCCCTGCAGGGGTACCAAGAGACCCAGTACTTC. The rearrangement links TRBV7-8 to TRBJ2-5; weak D call: TRBD1 (6 bases). The CDR3 runs to 15 residues. Trimming stripped 4 bases from V and 0 bases from J, with 12 bases between. Germline V gives CDR1 SGHVS, CDR2 FQNEAQ. Supplemented by reference TRBV7-8 and TRBJ2-5, the full variable domain reads GAGVSQSPRYKVAKRGQDVALRCDPISGHVSLFWYQQALGQGPEFLTYFQNEAQLDKSGLPSDRFFAERPEGSVSTLKIQRTQQEDSAVYLCASSSLQGYQETQYFGPGTRLLVL.